One sample yielded the 13 T cell receptor beta chains listed below, sequenced in a study of technical replicates of blood from a few donors. Produced via immunoSEQ multiplex PCR; TCRdb's table is partial and in-frame only. The sample has tens of thousands of clones; roughly nine tenths are singletons. Sequencing input: PBMCs. The receptors were gathered from a human donor in good health. Some clones in this sample may be carry-over from other donors' samples.

This sequence joins TRBV5-1 and TRBJ2-1, with D unclear. This CDR3 contains 16 residues. Looked up from germline, CDR1 is SGHRS and CDR2 is YFSETQ. Trimming stripped 0 bases from V and 0 bases from J, with 10 bases between. The CDR3 reads CASSLAEYPSYNEQFF. CDR3 coding DNA: TGCGCCAGCAGCTTGGCCGAGTATCCCTCCTACAATGAGCAGTTCTTC. The full variable domain, completed using reference TRBV5-1 and TRBJ2-1, is KAGVTQTPRYLIKTRGQQVTLSCSPISGHRSVSWYQQTPGQGLQFLFEYFSETQRNKGNFPGRFSGRQFSNSRSEMNVSTLELGDSALYLCASSLAEYPSYNEQFFGPGTRLTVL.

This chain uses TRBV20-1 with TRBJ2-1; weak D call: TRBD1 (5 bases). The CDR3 totals 11 residues. Trimming took off 7 bases at V and 5 bases at J, with 9 bases between the two ends. Germline loops: CDR1 DFQATT, CDR2 SNEGSKA (reference sequence). The DNA of the CDR3 is TGCAGTGGACAGCGAGACAATGAGCAGTTCTTC. This codes for CSGQRDNEQFF.

V usage is TRBV18 and J usage is TRBJ1-1; D unresolved. CDR3 length equals 15 residues. Per the germline V gene, CDR1 is KGHSH and CDR2 is LQKENI. V was shortened by 3 bases and J by 1 base, with 12 bases between the two germline ends. CDR3: CASSPERDKNTEAFF. The CDR3 DNA reads TGTGCCAGCTCACCTGAACGGGATAAGAACACTGAAGCTTTCTTT.

The chain uses TRBV5-6 and TRBJ2-5; D is perhaps TRBD1 (6 bases). The tail of the sequence fits TRBJ2-7 better, so the J call may be wrong. The CDR3 has 13 amino acids. Per germline, CDR1 SGHDT and CDR2 YYEEEE. The chain's CDR3 is CASSPRGGYEQYF. CDR3 DNA: TGTGCCAGCAGCCCCAGGGGTGGCTACGAGCAGTACTTC.

This clone showed up many times. The chain couples TRBV5-1 to TRBJ2-7; 8 bases line up with TRBD2. This CDR3 spans 15 amino acids. The J segment lost 2 bases and the V segment lost 4 bases, leaving 8 bases of the junction unmatched. The V gene's germline CDR1 is SGHRS and CDR2 YFSETQ. CDR3 in DNA: TGCGCCAGCAGCCCGGGAACTAGCGGTACCTACGAGCAGTACTTC. It specifies CASSPGTSGTYEQYF. Full variable domain (rest looked up from reference TRBV5-1 and TRBJ2-7): KAGVTQTPRYLIKTRGQQVTLSCSPISGHRSVSWYQQTPGQGLQFLFEYFSETQRNKGNFPGRFSGRQFSNSRSEMNVSTLELGDSALYLCASSPGTSGTYEQYFGPGTRLTVT.

This clone was seen only once. The chain combines TRBV19 with TRBJ1-1; D not resolved. The germline V gene encodes CDR1 LNHDA and CDR2 SQIVND (reference sequence). The germline V and J ends were trimmed by 8 bases and 3 bases, with 10 bases remaining between them. The CDR3 is made up of 12 amino acids. In DNA, the CDR3 is TGTGCCAGTGGCAGGTACGACACTGAAGCTTTCTTT. It specifies CASGRYDTEAFF.

The chain combines TRBV7-9 with TRBJ1-4; D is possibly TRBD1 (6 bases). The germline V and J ends were trimmed by 1 base and 4 bases, with 7 bases remaining between them. The CDR3 length is 14 residues. Germline loops: CDR1 SEHNR, CDR2 FQNEAQ (reference sequence). The CDR3 DNA is TGTGCCAGCAGCTTAGGGACAGATAATGAAAAACTGTTTTTT. Translation gives CASSLGTDNEKLFF.

The gene calls are TRBV7-8 and TRBJ2-1, with TRBD2 identical over 10 bases. V was clipped by 5 bases and J by 4 bases; unmatched bases: 11. Germline CDR1 SGHVS, CDR2 FQNEAQ. This CDR3 is 17 amino acids long. CDR3 DNA: TGTGCCAGCAGCCCCTGGGGGAGCGGGAGGGGTTACAATGAGCAGTTCTTC. It encodes CASSPWGSGRGYNEQFF.

The chain has TRBV14 and TRBJ2-5; 7 positions agree with TRBD1. Germline CDR1 and CDR2: SGHDN and FVKESK. The CDR3 has 15 amino acids. With V trimmed by 2 bases and J by 4 bases, 7 bases remained unmatched. CDR3 DNA sequence: TGTGCCAGCAGCCAAAGCCGAGGGGGCCGAGAGACCCAGTACTTC. Protein sequence: CASSQSRGGRETQYF.

The V and J genes are TRBV2 and TRBJ2-3; 7 bases match TRBD2. The trim removed 6 bases at V and 4 bases at J, leaving 10 bases unmatched. CDR1 SNHLY and CDR2 FYNNEI come from the germline V gene. The CDR3 runs 15 residues. The CDR3 DNA sequence: TGTGCCAGCAGGGAACTAGCGCCCCTGGCAGATACGCAGTATTTT. Translated: CASRELAPLADTQYF.

The V call is TRBV5-4, the J call TRBJ1-5; weak D call: TRBD1 (5 bases). Looked up from germline, CDR1 is SGHNT and CDR2 is YYREEE (reference sequence). CDR3 length: 14 residues. Trimming removed 2 bases at V and 6 bases at J, with 12 bases between. In DNA, the CDR3 is TGTGCCAGCAGCTTCTGGGGGGACGGTCAGCCCCAGCATTTT. It codes for CASSFWGDGQPQHF. Full variable domain (remainder filled in from reference TRBV5-4 and TRBJ1-5): ETGVTQSPTHLIKTRGQQVTLRCSSQSGHNTVSWYQQALGQGPQFIFQYYREEENGRGNFPPRFSGLQFPNYSSELNVNALELDDSALYLCASSFWGDGQPQHFGDGTRLSIL.

The chain is built from TRBV2 and TRBJ1-6; 8 bases align to TRBD1. There are 14 residues in the CDR3. Germline-derived CDR1 and CDR2 are SNHLY and FYNNEI. V shed 7 bases and J 5 bases; nucleotides not matched to a gene: 4. The CDR3, as DNA: TGTGCCAGCATGGACAGGGTGAATAATTCACCCCTCCACTTT. It translates to CASMDRVNNSPLHF.

The CDR3 protein is CASSPPSDSYGYTF. DNA for the CDR3: TGTGCCAGCTCACCACCTTCAGACAGCTATGGCTACACCTTC. The chain uses TRBV18 and TRBJ1-2; maybe TRBD1 (5 bases). This CDR3 has 14 amino acids. The V and J ends lost 0 bases and 4 bases respectively, with 9 bases between them. Germline CDR1 is KGHSH and CDR2 is LQKENI.